The rows below give T cell receptor beta chains drawn from one sample of a study of brain T cells in children with intractable seizures. This table comes from immunoSEQ multiplex PCR, and its TCRdb copy is limited to in-frame clones, with some not included. The sample yields about 80,000 clones, approximately 90% seen once. The specimen comprised peripheral blood, sampled at surgery. The receptors come from a girl aged 2-10 years with Rasmussen encephalitis and intractable seizures. CDR3s include the opening cysteine and the closing phenylalanine or tryptophan. D genes are given only for firm matches. For some rows the clone size is stated as once, few or many, or as a class when expanded; others skip it.

CDR3nt: TGTGCCAGCAGTTCTAACAGCGGGGCCGAAGAGACCCAGTACTTC
CDR3aa: CASSSNSGAEETQYF
d_gene: TRBD2
abundance: -
v_gene: TRBV2
j_gene: TRBJ2-5

CDR3nt: TGTGCCAGCGGGGTCCGCCCCGGGGAGCTGTTTTTT
CDR3aa: CASGVRPGELFF
d_gene: -
abundance: -
v_gene: TRBV2
j_gene: TRBJ2-2

CDR3nt: TGTGCCAGCAGCTTAGTCAAAACAGGGGGCGGGAATTCACCCCTCCACTTT
CDR3aa: CASSLVKTGGGNSPLHF
d_gene: TRBD1
abundance: -
v_gene: TRBV7-4
j_gene: TRBJ1-6

CDR3nt: TGTGCCAGCAGTTCCAGGGGTTGGGATTCACCCCTCCACTTT
CDR3aa: CASSSRGWDSPLHF
d_gene: -
abundance: -
v_gene: TRBV6-5
j_gene: TRBJ1-6

CDR3nt: TGCAGTGCTAGTCTCTCACTAGCGGGAGGTGGAGATACGCAGTATTTT
CDR3aa: CSASLSLAGGGDTQYF
d_gene: TRBD2
abundance: -
v_gene: TRBV20-1
j_gene: TRBJ2-3

CDR3nt: TGCGCCAGCAGTCATAGCGGGGGACCCTACGAGCAGTACTTC
CDR3aa: CASSHSGGPYEQYF
d_gene: TRBD2
abundance: once
v_gene: TRBV10-2
j_gene: TRBJ2-7

CDR3nt: TGTGCCAGCAGTGCGTCCATGGATCACAGACGGGACGAAGCTTTCTTT
CDR3aa: CASSASMDHRRDEAFF
d_gene: -
abundance: -
v_gene: TRBV2
j_gene: TRBJ1-1

CDR3nt: TGTGCCTTTTCACAGGGCTACGAGCAGTACTTC
CDR3aa: CAFSQGYEQYF
d_gene: -
abundance: -
v_gene: TRBV30
j_gene: TRBJ2-7

CDR3nt: TGCAGTGCTAGGGTGGGGGGCTCCTACACCTTC
CDR3aa: CSARVGGSYTF
d_gene: -
abundance: -
v_gene: TRBV20-1
j_gene: TRBJ1-2

CDR3nt: TGTGCCAGTACCCTGGACAGCAACCCCTCTGGGGCCAACGTCCTGACTTTC
CDR3aa: CASTLDSNPSGANVLTF
d_gene: -
abundance: -
v_gene: TRBV19
j_gene: TRBJ2-6

CDR3nt: TGTGCCAGCAGCCGCTTAAAGGGAGAGGAGCACACAGGGACCCAGTACTTC
CDR3aa: CASSRLKGEEHTGTQYF
d_gene: -
abundance: once
v_gene: TRBV11-2
j_gene: TRBJ2-5

CDR3nt: TGTGCCAGCAGCTTGGCCTGGGGGACAGTAGGCAGTGAGTATTTT
CDR3aa: CASSLAWGTVGSEYF
d_gene: TRBD1
abundance: -
v_gene: TRBV5-4
j_gene: TRBJ2-3

CDR3nt: TGTGCCAGCTCGCCTCACCCCAGGGGGTCCTACAATGAGCAGTTCTTC
CDR3aa: CASSPHPRGSYNEQFF
d_gene: TRBD1
abundance: -
v_gene: TRBV18
j_gene: TRBJ2-1

CDR3nt: TGTGCCAGCAGCCCTTGGAGCAATCAGCCCCAGCATTTT
CDR3aa: CASSPWSNQPQHF
d_gene: -
abundance: few
v_gene: TRBV7-2
j_gene: TRBJ1-5

CDR3nt: TGCAGCGTTGAAACAGGGGGCTGGGAGACCCAGTACTTC
CDR3aa: CSVETGGWETQYF
d_gene: TRBD1
abundance: -
v_gene: TRBV29-1
j_gene: TRBJ2-5

CDR3nt: TGCGCCAGCAGCCCTCTGGGACTAGCGGCCGGGGGATCGAATGAGCAGTTCTTC
CDR3aa: CASSPLGLAAGGSNEQFF
d_gene: TRBD2
abundance: -
v_gene: TRBV5-1
j_gene: TRBJ2-1

CDR3nt: TGTGCCAGCAGTTACTTAATCGGGCCCTCTAGCAATCAGCCCCAGCATTTT
CDR3aa: CASSYLIGPSSNQPQHF
d_gene: -
abundance: once
v_gene: TRBV6-2/TRBV6-3
j_gene: TRBJ1-5

CDR3nt: TGTGCCAGCAGCCCGCTCAATGGTGGGGGTATCTACGAGCAGTACTTC
CDR3aa: CASSPLNGGGIYEQYF
d_gene: -
abundance: -
v_gene: TRBV5-4
j_gene: TRBJ2-7

CDR3nt: TGTGCCAGCAGCCCGATCCGGACTAGCGGTACCTCCTACAATGAGCAGTTCTTC
CDR3aa: CASSPIRTSGTSYNEQFF
d_gene: TRBD2
abundance: -
v_gene: TRBV7-9
j_gene: TRBJ2-1

CDR3nt: TGTGCCAGCAGCCAATCCGTGGGGGCGGAAAAACTGTTTTTT
CDR3aa: CASSQSVGAEKLFF
d_gene: -
abundance: -
v_gene: TRBV3-1/TRBV3-2
j_gene: TRBJ1-4

CDR3nt: TGTGCCAGCAGTTTAAGGGCAGGGAACTACGAGCAGTACTTC
CDR3aa: CASSLRAGNYEQYF
d_gene: -
abundance: -
v_gene: TRBV27
j_gene: TRBJ2-7

CDR3nt: TGTGTCAGAAGCTTAAATGAGCAGTTCTTC
CDR3aa: CVRSLNEQFF
d_gene: -
abundance: once
v_gene: TRBV7-5
j_gene: TRBJ2-1

CDR3nt: TGTGCCAGCAGCTTTCGGCTCTATGGCTACACCTTC
CDR3aa: CASSFRLYGYTF
d_gene: -
abundance: -
v_gene: TRBV7-9
j_gene: TRBJ1-2

CDR3nt: TGTGCCAGCAGCTCAGGAAATTGGGGCTACACCTTC
CDR3aa: CASSSGNWGYTF
d_gene: -
abundance: few
v_gene: TRBV5-6
j_gene: TRBJ1-2

CDR3nt: TGTGCCAGCAGCTTTGAAGAGAACACTGAAGCTTTCTTT
CDR3aa: CASSFEENTEAFF
d_gene: -
abundance: -
v_gene: TRBV21-1
j_gene: TRBJ1-1

CDR3nt: TGTGCCAGCAGCCGGGTGGGGGAGGGAGGCTACACCTTC
CDR3aa: CASSRVGEGGYTF
d_gene: -
abundance: -
v_gene: TRBV3-1/TRBV3-2
j_gene: TRBJ1-2

CDR3nt: TGTGCCAGCAGCCCATGGACAGGGTCTGGCACTGAAGCTTTCTTT
CDR3aa: CASSPWTGSGTEAFF
d_gene: TRBD1
abundance: -
v_gene: TRBV11-2
j_gene: TRBJ1-1

CDR3nt: TGTGCCAGCAGCGCCGGGACAGCGATTATCTACGAGCAGTACTTC
CDR3aa: CASSAGTAIIYEQYF
d_gene: TRBD1
abundance: -
v_gene: TRBV27
j_gene: TRBJ2-7

CDR3nt: TGTGCCAGCAGCCCGACAGGGAACTCACCCCTCCACTTT
CDR3aa: CASSPTGNSPLHF
d_gene: TRBD1
abundance: -
v_gene: TRBV3-1/TRBV3-2
j_gene: TRBJ1-6

CDR3nt: TGTGCCAGCAGTTTCGTAGGTACTGAAGCTTTCTTT
CDR3aa: CASSFVGTEAFF
d_gene: -
abundance: -
v_gene: TRBV12-3/TRBV12-4
j_gene: TRBJ1-1

CDR3nt: TGTGCCTGGACAAGAGCCACTGAAGCTTTCTTT
CDR3aa: CAWTRATEAFF
d_gene: -
abundance: -
v_gene: TRBV30
j_gene: TRBJ1-1